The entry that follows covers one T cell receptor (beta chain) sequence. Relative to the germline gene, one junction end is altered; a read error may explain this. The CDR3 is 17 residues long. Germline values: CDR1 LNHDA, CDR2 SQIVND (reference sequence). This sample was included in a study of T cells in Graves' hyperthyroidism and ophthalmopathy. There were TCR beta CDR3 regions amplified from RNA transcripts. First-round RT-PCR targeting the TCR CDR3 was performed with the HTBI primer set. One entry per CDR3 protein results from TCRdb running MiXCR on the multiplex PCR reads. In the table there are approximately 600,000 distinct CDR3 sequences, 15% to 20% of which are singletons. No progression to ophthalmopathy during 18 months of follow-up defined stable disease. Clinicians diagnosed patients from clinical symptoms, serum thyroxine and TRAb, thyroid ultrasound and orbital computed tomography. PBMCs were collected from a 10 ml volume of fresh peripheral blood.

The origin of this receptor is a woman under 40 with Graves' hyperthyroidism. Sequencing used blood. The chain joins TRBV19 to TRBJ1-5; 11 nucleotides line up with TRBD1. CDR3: CASNIGTGGIGNQPQHF. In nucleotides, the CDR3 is TGTGCCAGTAATATAGGGACAGGGGGTATTGGCAATCAGCCCCAGCATTTT.